This TCR beta chain was identified in a study of a mutant IDH1 vaccine in newly diagnosed glioma. Study conclusions and caveats: Evidence of vaccine-induced immune responses was documented in 85% to 95% of patients. Whatever changes occurred in top peripheral T cell clonotypes seemed unrelated to pseudoprogression.

The assay was immunoSEQ multiplex PCR, and TCRdb's table has in-frame clones only and misses some. The sample contains around 52,000 clones, about three quarters of which appear only once. This clone was counted a few times. Its antigen is as yet unknown. Other DNA sequences from this sample encode an identical CDR3 as well. Losses at the gene ends were 4 bases for V and 0 bases for J; bases not matched to a gene: 10. Germline lookup yields CDR1 LNHDA and CDR2 SQIVND (reference sequence). This CDR3 is 17 amino acids long. Time point defined: week 35, safety follow-up. Doses of 300 ug of mutant IDH1 20-mer peptide were given with topical imiquimod. In weeks 1, 3, 5, 7, 11, 15, 19 and 23, patients were immunized, eight times in all.

The chain couples TRBV19 to TRBJ1-1, with 8 bases matching TRBD1. The input for sequencing was PBMCs, taken from a glioma patient whose treatment included an IDH1 peptide vaccine. The TCR originated in a middle-aged man with glioma. CDR3 protein: CASSTDRDRSMNTEAFF. As DNA, the CDR3 is TGTGCCAGTAGTACGGACAGGGACCGGTCGATGAACACTGAAGCTTTCTTT.